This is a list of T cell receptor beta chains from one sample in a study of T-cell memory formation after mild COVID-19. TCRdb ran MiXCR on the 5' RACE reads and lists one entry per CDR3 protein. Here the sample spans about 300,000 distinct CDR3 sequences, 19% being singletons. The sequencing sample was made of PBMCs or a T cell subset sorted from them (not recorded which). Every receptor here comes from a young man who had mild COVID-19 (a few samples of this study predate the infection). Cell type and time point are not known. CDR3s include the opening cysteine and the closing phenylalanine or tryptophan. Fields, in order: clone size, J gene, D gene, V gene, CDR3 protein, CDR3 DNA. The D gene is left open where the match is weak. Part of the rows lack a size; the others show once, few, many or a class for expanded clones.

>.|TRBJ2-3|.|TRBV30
CAWSKAVRTDTQYF
TGTGCCTGGAGTAAGGCGGTTCGCACAGATACGCAGTATTTT
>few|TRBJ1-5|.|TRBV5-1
CASSLRVQHF
TGCGCCAGCAGCTTGAGGGTGCAGCATTTT
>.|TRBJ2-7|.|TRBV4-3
CASSQGQSAYEQYF
TGCGCCAGCAGCCAAGGACAGAGCGCCTACGAGCAGTACTTC
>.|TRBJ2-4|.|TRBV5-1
CASSLGSLGGENIQYF
TGCGCCAGCAGCTTGGGGTCCCTTGGAGGGGAAAACATTCAGTACTTC
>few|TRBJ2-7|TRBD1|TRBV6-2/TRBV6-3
CASSYPGQGLDEQYF
TGTGCCAGCAGTTACCCGGGACAGGGACTCGACGAGCAGTACTTC
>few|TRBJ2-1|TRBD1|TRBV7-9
CASSPPDRANEQFF
TGTGCCAGCAGTCCCCCGGACAGGGCCAATGAGCAGTTCTTC
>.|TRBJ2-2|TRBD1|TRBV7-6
CASSYRGNGELFF
TGTGCCAGCAGCTACAGGGGTAACGGGGAGCTGTTTTTT
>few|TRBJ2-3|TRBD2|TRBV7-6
CASSLLAGGALPEYF
TGTGCCAGCAGCTTACTAGCGGGGGGCGCCCTGCCCGAGTATTTT
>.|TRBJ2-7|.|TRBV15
CATSRESVGAYEQYF
TGTGCCACCAGCAGGGAATCTGTGGGCGCCTACGAGCAGTACTTC
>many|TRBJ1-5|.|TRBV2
CASSDRDSNQPQHF
TGTGCCAGCAGTGACAGGGATAGCAATCAGCCCCAGCATTTT
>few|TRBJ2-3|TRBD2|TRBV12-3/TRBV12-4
CASSLLPAGGFLPDTQYF
TGTGCCAGCAGTTTATTACCGGCCGGGGGGTTTTTACCAGATACGCAGTATTTT
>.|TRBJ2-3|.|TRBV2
CASSRTTITDTQYF
TGTGCCAGCAGTCGGACTACCATTACAGATACGCAGTATTTT
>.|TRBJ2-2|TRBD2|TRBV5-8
CASSTRAGGPGELFF
TGTGCCAGCAGCACCCGGGCGGGGGGTCCCGGGGAGCTGTTTTTT
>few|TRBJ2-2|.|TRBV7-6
CASTLGGSGELFF
TGTGCCAGCACTCTGGGGGGAAGCGGGGAGCTGTTTTTT
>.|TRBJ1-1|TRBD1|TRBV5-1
CASSSGQGPNTEAFF
TGCGCCAGCAGCTCCGGACAGGGGCCGAACACTGAAGCTTTCTTT
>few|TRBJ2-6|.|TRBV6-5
CASSYGGRSPGANVLTF
TGTGCCAGCAGTTATGGCGGCAGAAGTCCCGGGGCCAACGTCCTGACTTTC
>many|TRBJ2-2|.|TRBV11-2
CASSLAGTTTGELFF
TGTGCCAGCAGCTTAGCCGGGACCACAACCGGGGAGCTGTTTTTT
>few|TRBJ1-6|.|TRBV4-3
CASSQGVIGLSSYNSPLHF
TGCGCCAGCAGCCAAGGTGTGATTGGATTGAGCTCCTATAATTCACCCCTCCACTTT
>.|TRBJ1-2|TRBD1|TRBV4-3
CASSQPGQGNGYTF
TGCGCCAGCAGCCAGCCGGGACAGGGGAATGGCTACACCTTC
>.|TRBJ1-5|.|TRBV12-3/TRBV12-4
CASSPYRQGNQPQHF
TGTGCCAGCAGCCCTTATCGACAGGGCAATCAGCCCCAGCATTTT
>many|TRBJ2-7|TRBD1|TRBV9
CASSVGFGQGYEQYF
TGTGCCAGCAGCGTAGGGTTCGGACAGGGCTACGAGCAGTACTTC
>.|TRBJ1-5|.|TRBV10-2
CATREGSNQPQHF
TGCGCCACAAGGGAGGGAAGCAATCAGCCCCAGCATTTT
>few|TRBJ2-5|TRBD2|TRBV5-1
CASSSGAGGQETQYF
TGCGCCAGCAGCTCAGGAGCGGGGGGCCAAGAGACCCAGTACTTC
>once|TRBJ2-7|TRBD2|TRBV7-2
CASSLEGGGAYEQYF
TGTGCCAGCAGCCTCGAGGGCGGGGGGGCCTACGAGCAGTACTTC
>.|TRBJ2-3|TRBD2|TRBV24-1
CATRSGGSTDTQYF
TGTGCCACCAGATCGGGGGGGAGCACAGATACGCAGTATTTT
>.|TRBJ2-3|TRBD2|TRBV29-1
CSGTGLAGVTDTQYF
TGCAGCGGAACCGGACTAGCGGGGGTCACAGATACGCAGTATTTT
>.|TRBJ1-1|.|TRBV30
CAWEGDTNEAFF
TGTGCCTGGGAAGGGGACACAAATGAAGCTTTCTTT
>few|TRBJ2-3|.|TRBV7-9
CASSPIGALGDTQYF
TGTGCCAGCAGCCCTATTGGGGCTCTGGGTGATACGCAGTATTTT
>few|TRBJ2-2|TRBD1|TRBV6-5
CASRTPGQGLTGELFF
TGTGCCAGCAGGACGCCGGGACAGGGGTTGACCGGGGAGCTGTTTTTT
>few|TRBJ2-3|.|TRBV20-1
CSAMKVRIDRDTQYF
TGCAGTGCTATGAAGGTCCGGATCGATCGAGATACGCAGTATTTT
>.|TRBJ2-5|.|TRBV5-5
CASSLRFQETQYF
TGTGCCAGCAGCTTGCGCTTTCAGGAGACCCAGTACTTC
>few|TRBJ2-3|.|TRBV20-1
CSASDWITDTQYF
TGCAGTGCCTCGGACTGGATCACAGATACGCAGTATTTT
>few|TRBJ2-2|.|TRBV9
CASGQGGPGELFF
TGTGCCAGCGGGCAGGGGGGACCCGGGGAGCTGTTTTTT
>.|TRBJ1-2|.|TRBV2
CASNRDYGYTF
TGTGCCAGCAACAGGGACTATGGCTACACCTTC
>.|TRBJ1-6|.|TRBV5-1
CASSLFGQQDNSPLHF
TGCGCCAGCAGCTTGTTTGGGCAGCAGGATAATTCACCCCTCCACTTT
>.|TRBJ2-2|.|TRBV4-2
CASSQEDGLGFITGELFF
TGTGCCAGCAGCCAAGAGGACGGCTTGGGATTCATCACCGGGGAGCTGTTTTTT
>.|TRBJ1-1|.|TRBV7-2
CASRGGMNTEAFF
TGTGCCAGCAGAGGGGGGATGAACACTGAAGCTTTCTTT
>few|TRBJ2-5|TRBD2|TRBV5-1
CASSFASGVGETQYF
TGCGCCAGCAGCTTCGCTAGCGGGGTTGGAGAGACCCAGTACTTC
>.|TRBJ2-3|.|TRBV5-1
CASNKPGSGDTQYF
TGCGCCAGCAACAAACCGGGCTCGGGGGATACGCAGTATTTT
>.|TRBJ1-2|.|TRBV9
CASSVNSNYGYTF
TGTGCCAGCAGCGTAAACAGCAACTATGGCTACACCTTC
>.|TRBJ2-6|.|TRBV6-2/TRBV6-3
CASSYTVTASVLTF
TGTGCCAGCAGTTACACTGTAACGGCTAGCGTCCTGACTTTC
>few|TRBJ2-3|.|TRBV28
CASSRMLGSDTQYF
TGTGCCAGCAGTCGGATGTTAGGGTCAGATACGCAGTATTTT
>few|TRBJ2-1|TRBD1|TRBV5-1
CASSSRQGVYNEQFF
TGCGCCAGCAGCTCAAGACAGGGGGTCTACAATGAGCAGTTCTTC
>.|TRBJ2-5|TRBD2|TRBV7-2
CASSMTSAGGETQYF
TGTGCCAGCAGCATGACTAGCGCGGGGGGAGAGACCCAGTACTTC
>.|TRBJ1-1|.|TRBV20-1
CSARVRPEAFF
TGCAGTGCCAGGGTTCGGCCTGAAGCTTTCTTT
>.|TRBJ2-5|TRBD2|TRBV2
CASSVDLAGEETQYF
TGTGCCAGCAGTGTTGACCTAGCGGGGGAAGAGACCCAGTACTTC
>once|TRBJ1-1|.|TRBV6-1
CASSEVLREVAFF
TGTGCCAGCAGTGAAGTCCTGAGGGAGGTGGCTTTCTTT
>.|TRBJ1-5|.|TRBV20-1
CSATIGGPEEPQHF
TGCAGTGCTACCATCGGAGGGCCCGAGGAGCCCCAGCATTTT
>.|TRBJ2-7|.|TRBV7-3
CASSTFNSYEQYF
TGTGCCAGCAGCACCTTTAACTCCTACGAGCAGTACTTC